This TCR beta chain appears in the sequencing data of a study of T cell repertoires in cytomegalovirus infection. There are a few counts of this clonotype. Its antigen is as yet unknown. Trimming pared 5 bases from V and 4 bases from J, leaving 20 bases between. Looked up from germline, CDR1 is MNHEY and CDR2 is SVGEGT. The CDR3 consists of 16 residues. TCRdb re-analysed the reads in MiXCR, keeping a single row per CDR3 protein. The sample yields some 920,000 distinct CDR3 sequences, roughly 31% seen once. Sequencing was performed on cultured CD8+ T cells from PBMCs, taken from culture after CMV antigen stimulation. V usage is TRBV6-2 or TRBV6-3 and J usage is TRBJ1-2; D perhaps matches TRBD1 (6 bases). This clonotype was sampled from a human donor in good health (CMV status not recorded). Some clones in this sample may be carry-over from other donors' samples. The CDR3 protein is CASSPTGSRVRYGYTF. CDR3 coding DNA: TGTGCCAGCAGTCCTACAGGGTCCCGTGTGCGCTATGGCTACACCTTC.